The rows below give T cell receptor beta chains drawn from one sample of a study of PD-L1 blockade in urothelial cancer. Sequenced by immunoSEQ multiplex PCR; TCRdb stores in-frame clones only, minus some. The sample shows tens of thousands of clones, more than 75% of them seen only once. This sample comprised PBMCs, obtained around atezolizumab (anti-PD-L1) treatment. These receptor sequences come from a man aged 45-60 years with urothelial cancer. Both conserved end residues are part of each CDR3. A D gene is named only where the DNA matches it firmly. Not every row has a clone size; where given, it reads once, few, many or a size class.

D	J	V	size	CDR3	DNA
-	TRBJ1-3	TRBV29-1	-	CSVDGQISGNTIYF	TGCAGCGTTGACGGACAGATATCTGGAAACACCATATATTTT
TRBD1	TRBJ2-3	TRBV29-1	-	CSVFFGTGADTQYF	TGCAGCGTCTTTTTCGGGACAGGGGCAGATACGCAGTATTTT
TRBD2	TRBJ2-1	TRBV9	-	CASSSTGTRVNEQFF	TGTGCCAGCAGTTCTACCGGGACTAGAGTCAATGAGCAGTTCTTC
-	TRBJ1-1	TRBV30	-	CAWSGGVNTEAFF	TGTGCCTGGAGCGGAGGGGTGAACACTGAAGCTTTCTTT
TRBD2	TRBJ2-1	TRBV5-1	few	CASSLFPGTSGSGEQFF	TGCGCCAGCAGCTTGTTTCCCGGGACTAGCGGGAGTGGGGAGCAGTTCTTC
TRBD1	TRBJ2-3	TRBV4-1	-	CASSGQGASDTQYF	TGCGCCAGCAGTGGACAGGGGGCTTCAGATACGCAGTATTTT
TRBD1	TRBJ1-5	TRBV15	-	CATSLGQGYQPQHF	TGTGCCACCAGCCTGGGACAGGGGTATCAGCCCCAGCATTTT
-	TRBJ1-6	TRBV14	-	CASSIAWGGRGISSPLHF	TGTGCCAGCAGCATCGCCTGGGGGGGACGCGGGATTAGTTCACCCCTCCACTTT
-	TRBJ1-3	TRBV28	-	CASSQGRDYNTIYF	TGTGCCAGCAGCCAGGGCAGAGATTATAACACCATATATTTT
TRBD2	TRBJ2-5	TRBV7-9	-	CASSIPGLKETQYF	TGTGCCAGCAGCATTCCGGGACTAAAAGAGACCCAGTACTTC
-	TRBJ2-1	TRBV14	-	CASSQDPTYNEQFF	TGTGCCAGCAGTCAAGATCCAACCTACAATGAGCAGTTCTTC
TRBD2	TRBJ2-2	TRBV9	-	CASSVGRGGNTGELFF	TGTGCCAGCAGCGTAGGGCGCGGGGGAAACACCGGGGAGCTGTTTTTT
TRBD1	TRBJ2-5	TRBV7-9	-	CASSLQGARETQYF	TGTGCCAGCAGCTTACAGGGGGCGCGAGAGACCCAGTACTTC
-	TRBJ2-1	TRBV19	-	CASSIVDGGNEQFF	TGTGCCAGTAGTATTGTGGACGGAGGGAATGAGCAGTTCTTC
TRBD1	TRBJ1-1	TRBV25-1	-	CASADRGGSTEAFF	TGTGCCAGCGCAGACAGGGGGGGGAGCACTGAAGCTTTCTTT
TRBD1	TRBJ1-1	TRBV18	few	CASSQRQGLNTEAFF	TGTGCCAGCTCACAACGACAGGGTTTGAACACTGAAGCTTTCTTT
-	TRBJ1-1	TRBV7-9	few	CASSLDAQAGKAFF	TGTGCCAGCAGCTTAGATGCCCAGGCGGGGAAAGCTTTCTTT
-	TRBJ2-7	TRBV27	few	CASSSGEFYEQYF	TGTGCCAGCAGTTCAGGGGAGTTCTACGAGCAGTACTTC
-	TRBJ2-4	TRBV19	-	CASSILGTRRNIQYF	TGTGCCAGTAGTATACTCGGGACACGCAGAAACATTCAGTACTTC
TRBD1	TRBJ2-4	TRBV30	-	CAWSGRQGVSIQYF	TGTGCCTGGAGTGGTCGGCAGGGGGTCTCAATTCAGTACTTC
-	TRBJ1-3	TRBV19	-	CASNGDLSGNTIYF	TGTGCCAGTAACGGGGATCTCTCTGGAAACACCATATATTTT
-	TRBJ1-6	TRBV19	-	CASSIVSGNSPLHF	TGTGCCAGTAGTATAGTCTCAGGGAATTCACCCCTCCACTTT
TRBD1	TRBJ2-7	TRBV11-2	few	CASSWTGLAGASPYEQYF	TGTGCCAGCAGCTGGACAGGGTTGGCGGGCGCATCCCCCTACGAGCAGTACTTC
-	TRBJ1-6	TRBV9	-	CASSVDEDRITPLHF	TGTGCCAGCAGCGTAGATGAGGACAGAATTACACCCCTCCACTTT
TRBD2	TRBJ2-3	TRBV5-4	-	CASSRGLAGGPTDTQYF	TGTGCCAGCAGCCGGGGGTTAGCGGGGGGGCCCACAGATACGCAGTATTTT
TRBD1	TRBJ1-2	TRBV6-1	-	CASSPGTGSYGYTF	TGTGCCAGCAGTCCCGGGACAGGGAGCTATGGCTACACCTTC